These 12 T cell receptor beta chains originate from one sample sequenced in a study of shared clonotypes between healthy human individuals (dated by TCRdb to between 2020 and 2021). The method was the immunoSEQ multiplex PCR assay. TCRdb obtained this table from immuneACCESS and retained in-frame rearrangements with V and J assigned. These tables miss some clones; where compared with another copy, unresolved V genes account for less than half of the shortfall, and the remainder is unexplained. The table for this sample lists roughly 2.4 million clones; about 94% of them were counted only once. The ten largest clonotypes hold 0.1% to 0.15% of the sample. Sequences were obtained from naive CD4+ T cells sorted from blood. The cell subset or site label, read with the paper, signifies: CD45RA+ positively selected. These receptors all stem from a man aged 18 to 29 in good health.

Concerning this clone itself: The sample holds other DNA sequences that translate to the same CDR3. The CDR3 spells CASSDLGGNTIYF. CDR3 sequence (DNA): TGTGCCAGCAGTGACTTAGGTGGAAACACCATATATTTT. The V call is TRBV6-1, the J call TRBJ1-3, with D unresolved. The CDR3 has 13 residues. The germline V and J ends were trimmed by 3 bases and 3 bases, with 6 bases remaining between them. Germline V gives CDR1 MNHNS, CDR2 SASEGT.

The chain uses TRBV6-5 and TRBJ1-2; TRBD1 matches 7 bases. CDR1 and CDR2 (germline): MNHEY, SVGAGI. Trimming cost V 8 bases and J 4 bases; bases outside gene matches: 7. There are 13 residues in the CDR3. CDR3 DNA: TGTGCCAGCGGGCCCGACAGGGCCTATGGCTACACCTTC. This sequence encodes CASGPDRAYGYTF.

This chain joins TRBV6-5 and TRBJ2-7, with TRBD2 matching over 9 bases. This CDR3 is 16 amino acids long. The junction had 5 bases not matched to a gene; V was cut back by 0 bases and J by 2 bases. CDR1 is MNHEY and CDR2 is SVGAGI in the germline V gene. The CDR3 DNA reads as TGTGCCAGCAGTTACTCTTGGGTAGCGGGAGCCTACGAGCAGTACTTC. Translated, it gives CASSYSWVAGAYEQYF.

This rearrangement joins TRBV10-3 to TRBJ1-1; the D is unclear. Germline CDR1 and CDR2: ENHRY and SYGVKD. V shed 0 bases and J shed 14 bases, with 13 bases lying between them. The CDR3 length is 12 residues. The CDR3: CAISESGVPSFF. The CDR3 DNA reads TGTGCCATCAGTGAGTCCGGAGTACCCAGCTTCTTT.

Notes on this clone: Other DNA sequences from this sample encode an identical CDR3 as well. The rearrangement links TRBV30 to TRBJ1-6; 10 bases are a match to TRBD1. CDR3 length: 13 amino acids. Unmatched junction bases numbered 2, after V lost 5 bases and J lost 7 bases. Germline V gives CDR1 GTSNPN, CDR2 SVGIG (reference sequence). As DNA, the CDR3 is TGTGCCTGGGGGGACAGGGGCAATTCACCCCTCCACTTT. Amino acids: CAWGDRGNSPLHF.

This clone was found once. The chain combines TRBV6-5 with TRBJ2-7; D not resolved. Trimming stripped 6 bases from V and 7 bases from J, with 16 bases between. CDR3 length equals 13 residues. Germline assignment: CDR1 MNHEY and CDR2 SVGAGI. The DNA of the CDR3 is TGTGCCAGCAGACCCCCCATCCCTGGTGAGCAGTACTTC. Its protein product is CASRPPIPGEQYF.

V is TRBV29-1 and J is TRBJ2-1, with D possibly TRBD1 on 5 matching bases. This CDR3 spans 13 amino acids. Germline V gives CDR1 SQVTM, CDR2 ANQGSEA. Trimming left V 4 bases short and J 3 bases short, with 10 bases between. The CDR3 loop is CSVAGRVYNEQFF. The CDR3 DNA follows: TGCAGCGTTGCCGGCAGGGTCTACAATGAGCAGTTCTTC.

This sequence joins TRBV29-1 and TRBJ2-1; D perhaps matches TRBD1 (6 bases). This CDR3 spans 15 amino acids. Trimming took 4 bases from V and 4 from J, leaving 17 bases between them. Germline lookup yields CDR1 SQVTM and CDR2 ANQGSEA. This CDR3 reads CSVVPRKGGYNEQFF. CDR3 sequence (DNA): TGCAGCGTTGTACCGCGGAAAGGGGGTTACAATGAGCAGTTCTTC.

The gene calls are TRBV10-3 and TRBJ2-1; 9 bases fit TRBD1. The V gene's germline CDR1 is ENHRY and CDR2 SYGVKD. Losses at the gene ends were 10 bases for V and 7 bases for J; bases not matched to a gene: 5. The CDR3 runs to 12 residues. The CDR3 region has the DNA TGTGCCACTGGGACAGGGTGGAATGAGCAGTTCTTC. Translated: CATGTGWNEQFF.

This clone was observed a few times. Other DNA sequences of this sample code for an identical CDR3. The J gene is TRBJ2-7, the V gene TRBV30; no reliable D call. This CDR3 is built from 13 residues. V lost 0 bases to trimming and J lost 3 bases, with 9 bases between them. Germline V lookup: CDR1 GTSNPN, CDR2 SVGIG (reference sequence). For the CDR3, the DNA is TGTGCCTGGAGTGTGGGCAGAGACTACGAGCAGTACTTC. Protein sequence: CAWSVGRDYEQYF.

Note on this clone: Other nucleotide sequences in the sample specify the same CDR3. The CDR3 DNA follows: TGTGCCTGGAGTGCTGGAAACACCATATATTTT. This encodes CAWSAGNTIYF. The chain recombines TRBV30 with TRBJ1-3; D is ambiguous. Trimming removed 1 base at V and 2 bases at J, with 0 bases between. Germline-derived CDR1 and CDR2 are GTSNPN and SVGIG (reference sequence). This CDR3 has 11 amino acids.

This clone was observed a single time. The chain recombines TRBV2 with TRBJ2-7; D not resolved. V shed 7 bases and J shed 7 bases, with 17 bases lying between them. Germline CDR1 is SNHLY and CDR2 is FYNNEI. The CDR3 runs 13 residues. The CDR3 spells CASTMLPGAEQYF. The CDR3, as DNA: TGTGCCAGCACCATGCTCCCAGGTGCGGAGCAGTACTTC.